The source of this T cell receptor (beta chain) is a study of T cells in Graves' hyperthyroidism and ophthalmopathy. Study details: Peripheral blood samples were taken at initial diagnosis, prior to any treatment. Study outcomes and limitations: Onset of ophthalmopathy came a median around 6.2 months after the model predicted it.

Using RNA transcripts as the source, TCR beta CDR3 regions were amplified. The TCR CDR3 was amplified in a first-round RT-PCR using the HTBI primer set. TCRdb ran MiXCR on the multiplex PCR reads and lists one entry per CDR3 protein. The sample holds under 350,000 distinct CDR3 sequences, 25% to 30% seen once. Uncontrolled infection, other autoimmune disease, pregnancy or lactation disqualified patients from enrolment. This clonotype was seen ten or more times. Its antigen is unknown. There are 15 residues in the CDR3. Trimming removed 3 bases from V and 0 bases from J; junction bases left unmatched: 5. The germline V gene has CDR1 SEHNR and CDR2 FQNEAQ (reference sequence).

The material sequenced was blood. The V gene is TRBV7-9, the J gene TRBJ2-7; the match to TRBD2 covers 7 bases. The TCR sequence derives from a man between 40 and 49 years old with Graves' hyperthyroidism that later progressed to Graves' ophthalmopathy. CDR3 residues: CASSFMGGSSYEQYF. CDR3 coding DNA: TGTGCCAGCAGCTTTATGGGCGGGAGCTCCTACGAGCAGTACTTC.